The rows below give T cell receptor beta chains drawn from one sample of a study of control samples from healthy donors and cancer patients. The protocol was immunoSEQ multiplex PCR, while the TCRdb copy is restricted to in-frame clones and leaves out a portion. The sample contains 150,000 to 200,000 clones, around 91% of which appear only once. Sequencing was performed on blood. The receptors originated from a woman in her forties or fifties in good health. Each CDR3 is given with its conserved first and last residue. A D gene is named only where the DNA matches it firmly. A clone size is listed for some rows: how often the clone was seen (once, few, many), or a class if it is expanded.

-,TRBJ2-3,TRBV27,15,-,TGTGCCAGCAGTTTGGGAGCCGGGATAACAGATACGCAGTATTTT,CASSLGAGITDTQYF
TRBD1,TRBJ2-1,TRBV27,14,-,TGTGCCAGCAGCCCGACAGGGATACACAATGAGCAGTTCTTC,CASSPTGIHNEQFF
-,TRBJ2-5,TRBV2,12,-,TGTGCCAGCAGTGACAGGGCCAGGACCCAGTACTTC,CASSDRARTQYF
-,TRBJ2-5,TRBV4-3,15,-,TGCGCCAGCAGCCAACATACGGGGCCCCAAGAGACCCAGTACTTC,CASSQHTGPQETQYF
-,TRBJ1-2,TRBV6-5,15,-,TGTGCCAGCAGTTCGCCGGGGGGAGCACCCTATGGCTACACCTTC,CASSSPGGAPYGYTF
-,TRBJ2-1,TRBV7-3,15,-,TGTGCCAGCAGCCCAAGGTGGGGGGCCGAAAATGAGCAGTTCTTC,CASSPRWGAENEQFF
-,TRBJ2-3,TRBV12-3/TRBV12-4,13,-,TGTGCCAGCAGTGCTCGCGACTCGAATACGCAGTATTTT,CASSARDSNTQYF
-,TRBJ1-3,TRBV5-1,15,once,TGCGCCAGCAGACCCACAGAGATCTCTGGAAACACCATATATTTT,CASRPTEISGNTIYF
-,TRBJ2-5,TRBV11-2,13,-,TGTGCCAGCAGTAGGACGGTACAAGAGACCCAGTACTTC,CASSRTVQETQYF
-,TRBJ2-2,TRBV19,12,-,TGTGCCGCCTCCCCAGACACCGGGGAGCTGTTTTTT,CAASPDTGELFF
-,TRBJ1-6,TRBV18,17,once,TGTGCCAGCTCACCAACGGGCCTCGCGGGGTATAATTCACCCCTCCACTTT,CASSPTGLAGYNSPLHF
TRBD2,TRBJ2-1,TRBV28,14,-,TGTGCCAGCAGTCCCGGGACTAGGGTTTATGAGCAGTTCTTC,CASSPGTRVYEQFF
TRBD1,TRBJ2-7,TRBV5-4,17,-,TGTGCCAGCAGCTTGGACGGGGCCACAGGGGGCAGGTACGAGCAGTACTTC,CASSLDGATGGRYEQYF
-,TRBJ1-4,TRBV19,14,-,TGTGCCAGTAGACCTCTTGCAACTAATGAAAAACTGTTTTTT,CASRPLATNEKLFF
-,TRBJ2-4,TRBV29-1,13,-,TGCAGCGTCTCCCGGGACTTGAAAAACATTCAGTACTTC,CSVSRDLKNIQYF
TRBD1,TRBJ2-7,TRBV7-9,17,-,TGTGCCAGCAGCTTACGATTGGGGACAGCAAGCTCCTACGAGCAGTACTTC,CASSLRLGTASSYEQYF
-,TRBJ1-2,TRBV5-8,17,-,TGTGCCAGCAGCGCCCGGAACCAGCAAAGGGGTCTATATGGCTACACCTTC,CASSARNQQRGLYGYTF
TRBD1,TRBJ2-2,TRBV4-3,15,-,TGCGCCAGCAGCCAACGGGACAGGGGTGACGGGGAGCTGTTTTTT,CASSQRDRGDGELFF
TRBD1,TRBJ1-5,TRBV10-3,14,once,TGTGCCATCAGCGACAGGGGCAGCAATCAGCCCCAGCATTTT,CAISDRGSNQPQHF
TRBD2,TRBJ2-2,TRBV29-1,14,-,TGCAGCGCCGCCACTAGCGGAGGCACCGGGGAGCTGTTTTTT,CSAATSGGTGELFF
-,TRBJ2-3,TRBV30,14,-,TGTGCCTGGACCCAGGGGTTTAGCACAGATACGCAGTATTTT,CAWTQGFSTDTQYF
-,TRBJ1-5,TRBV4-2,15,once,TGTGCCAGCAGCCAAGATTCCCCGGAGGCACGGCCCCAGCATTTT,CASSQDSPEARPQHF
-,TRBJ1-2,TRBV7-8,15,-,TGTGCCAGCAGCTCTAGAAGCCGACAGTTCTCAGGCTACACCTTC,CASSSRSRQFSGYTF
-,TRBJ2-1,TRBV30,13,few,TGTGCCTGCCATAGATCGGTGGACAATGAGCAGTTCTTC,CACHRSVDNEQFF
-,TRBJ1-2,TRBV6-5,13,-,TGTGCCACATCCCCGGGGCAGATCTATGGCTACACCTTC,CATSPGQIYGYTF
-,TRBJ1-4,TRBV4-2,16,once,TGTGCCAGCAGCCAAGTTATCCCGGGACAAGGGAAAAAACTGTTTTTT,CASSQVIPGQGKKLFF
-,TRBJ1-3,TRBV6-5,14,once,TGTGCCAGCAGTTTCACAGGGTCCGGAAACACCATATATTTT,CASSFTGSGNTIYF
-,TRBJ1-3,TRBV4-3,15,-,TGCGCCAGCAGCCAACTAACAGGGAGAGCAAACACCATATATTTT,CASSQLTGRANTIYF
-,TRBJ1-1,TRBV6-1,12,-,TGTGCCAGCAGTGAACAATACGGTGAAGCTTTCTTT,CASSEQYGEAFF
-,TRBJ2-5,TRBV7-9,12,-,TGTGCCAGCCGGGACCCCTCGGAGACCCAGTACTTC,CASRDPSETQYF
-,TRBJ2-7,TRBV19,14,-,TGTGCCAGTAGTGGCAGGCAGATGTATAGCGAGCAGTACTTC,CASSGRQMYSEQYF
-,TRBJ2-5,TRBV9,14,-,TGTGCCAGCAGCGTAGATCCAGCGATGGAGACCCAGTACTTC,CASSVDPAMETQYF
-,TRBJ2-5,TRBV3-1/TRBV3-2,15,-,TGTGCCAGCAGCCAAGACCAGGGTGGACAAGAGACCCAGTACTTC,CASSQDQGGQETQYF
-,TRBJ1-1,TRBV7-3,13,-,TGTGCCAGCAGCTTAGGGGTAGACACTGAAGCTTTCTTT,CASSLGVDTEAFF
-,TRBJ1-1,TRBV9,12,-,TGTGCCAGCAGCGGTATGAACACTGAAGCTTTCTTT,CASSGMNTEAFF
-,TRBJ1-4,TRBV4-1,14,few,TGCGCCAGCAGCCAAGTAGGGACCGAAGAAAAACTGTTTTTT,CASSQVGTEEKLFF
TRBD1,TRBJ1-2,TRBV7-2,16,-,TGTGCCAGCAGCCCGCCTGCCGGGACAGGGGTTTATGGCTACACCTTC,CASSPPAGTGVYGYTF
-,TRBJ2-7,TRBV5-1,14,-,TGCGCCAGCAGTTCGGACAGAAGCTCCTACGAGCAGTACTTC,CASSSDRSSYEQYF
-,TRBJ2-1,TRBV27,13,once,TGTGCCAGCAGTTTACCCGGAAGCAATGAGCAGTTCTTC,CASSLPGSNEQFF
TRBD2,TRBJ2-3,TRBV5-4,15,once,TGTGCCAGCAGCGCAGCGGGGGGGCCACGAGATACGCAGTATTTT,CASSAAGGPRDTQYF
TRBD2,TRBJ2-1,TRBV7-2,15,-,TGTGCCAGCAGCCCAGAGCGGGAGTACTACAATGAGCAGTTCTTC,CASSPEREYYNEQFF
-,TRBJ2-2,TRBV6-2/TRBV6-3,14,-,TGTGCCAGCAGTTACGGGCAGATCACCGGGGAGCTGTTTTTT,CASSYGQITGELFF
TRBD1,TRBJ2-2,TRBV12-3/TRBV12-4,13,once,TGTGCCAGCACCAGGGGGCAAATCGGGGAGCTGTTTTTT,CASTRGQIGELFF
-,TRBJ1-4,TRBV5-4,14,-,TGTGCCAGCAGCCGCCGCGGCAATAATGAAAAACTGTTTTTT,CASSRRGNNEKLFF
-,TRBJ1-2,TRBV28,12,-,TGTGCCAGCAGTTCCGTTGAGGGGGGCTACACCTTC,CASSSVEGGYTF
-,TRBJ1-2,TRBV4-1,15,few,TGCGCCAGCAGCCCGGGGCGGGGGCTTAACTATGGCTACACCTTC,CASSPGRGLNYGYTF
-,TRBJ2-7,TRBV7-2,15,-,TGTGCCAGCAGCAAGACCTGGGACGGAAAGTACGAGCAGTACTTC,CASSKTWDGKYEQYF
-,TRBJ2-7,TRBV19,15,-,TGTGCCAGTAGTATAGTCTGGCGGGAACACTACGAGCAGTACTTC,CASSIVWREHYEQYF
-,TRBJ2-7,TRBV6-1,13,-,TGTGCCAGCAGTGAAATTGGACACTCCGAGCAGTACTTC,CASSEIGHSEQYF
TRBD2,TRBJ2-7,TRBV7-2,15,-,TGTGCCAGCAGCTTAGCGACCCGGGGGAGGGGTGAGCAGTACTTC,CASSLATRGRGEQYF
-,TRBJ2-2,TRBV27,14,-,TGTGCCAGCATGGGGGGATCGAACACCGGGGAGCTGTTTTTT,CASMGGSNTGELFF
-,TRBJ2-1,TRBV7-9,15,-,TGTGCCAGCCCCCCGGCGGGAAGCTCCTACAATGAGCAGTTCTTC,CASPPAGSSYNEQFF
-,TRBJ2-5,TRBV29-1,12,-,TGCAGCGCGAACCCCGGGGTTGAGACCCAGTACTTC,CSANPGVETQYF
-,TRBJ1-1,TRBV18,16,-,TGTGCCAGCTCACCTCGGGCAGGGAAGGGGAACACTGAAGCTTTCTTT,CASSPRAGKGNTEAFF
TRBD1,TRBJ2-6,TRBV29-1,19,-,TGCAGCGTCGTCCGGGACAGCCAAGGGGTAACAGCGGGGGCCAACGTCCTGACTTTC,CSVVRDSQGVTAGANVLTF
TRBD1,TRBJ1-1,TRBV10-3,14,-,TGTGCCATCAGTGTGGAACAGGGGCACACTGAAGCTTTCTTT,CAISVEQGHTEAFF
TRBD1,TRBJ1-4,TRBV6-2/TRBV6-3,14,-,TGTGCCAGCAGTACAGGGGCCCATAATGAAAAACTGTTTTTT,CASSTGAHNEKLFF
-,TRBJ1-2,TRBV7-9,13,-,TGTGCCAGCAGCTTAGGGGGGAACTATGGCTACACCTTC,CASSLGGNYGYTF